This passage covers 29 T cell receptor beta chains from one sample sequenced in a study of CD8 T cells in ankylosing spondylitis. Each CDR3 protein is one row after TCRdb ran MiXCR on the 5' RACE reads. The sample has some 140,000 distinct CDR3 sequences; roughly 8.3% are singletons. The sample comprised synovial fluid, either unsorted or a sorted T cell fraction (not recorded which). All receptors derive from a male donor with ankylosing spondylitis.

This rearrangement joins TRBV20-1 to TRBJ1-4, with 10 positions matching TRBD1. The CDR3 sequence is 14 residues long. Germline V gene data show CDR1 as DFQATT and CDR2 as SNEGSKA (reference sequence). The trim removed 3 bases at V and 12 bases at J, leaving 10 bases unmatched. CDR3 protein: CSASPGTGVPELFF. The CDR3 DNA is TGCAGTGCTAGCCCCGGGACAGGGGTTCCTGAACTGTTTTTT.

The chain employs TRBV3-1 and TRBJ1-1, with D perhaps TRBD1 (6 bases). This CDR3 spans 16 amino acids. V lost 1 base to trimming and J lost 0 bases, with 12 bases between them. Germline V gene lookup returns CDR1 LGHDT and CDR2 YNNKEL (reference sequence). CDR3 in amino acids: CASSQGLGGLNTEAFF. The CDR3 region has the DNA TGTGCCAGCAGCCAAGGTTTGGGGGGCCTGAACACTGAAGCTTTCTTT.

This clonotype was picked up a small number of times. J is TRBJ1-6 and V is TRBV6-1; D not certain. Germline CDR1 and CDR2: MNHNS and SASEGT. Trimming stripped 6 bases from V and 4 bases from J, with 10 bases between. The CDR3 is made up of 14 amino acids. The CDR3 sequence: CASSRPFYNSPLHF. In nucleotides, the CDR3 is TGTGCCAGCAGCCGACCTTTTTATAATTCACCCCTCCACTTT.

This clonotype has ten or more counts. The genes are TRBV12-3 or TRBV12-4 and TRBJ2-1, with 7 positions matching TRBD2. Trimming cost V 6 bases and J 9 bases; bases outside gene matches: 5. This CDR3 is 12 amino acids long. As DNA, the CDR3 is TGTGCCAGCAGGCTACTAGCGAGTGAGCAGTTCTTC. The encoded protein is CASRLLASEQFF.

The chain employs TRBV20-1 and TRBJ2-1; D is ambiguous. Trimming removed 0 bases at V and 6 bases at J, with 15 bases between. Germline V CDR1 and CDR2: DFQATT, SNEGSKA (reference sequence). CDR3 length equals 15 residues. CDR3 protein: CSAREGRRAFNEQFF. Here the CDR3 DNA reads TGCAGTGCTAGAGAGGGTCGTCGAGCCTTCAATGAGCAGTTCTTC.

This clonotype came up many times. The chain uses TRBV20-1 and TRBJ2-1; 12 bases match TRBD2. The V gene end was trimmed by 6 bases and the J gene end by 1 base; junction bases not matched to a gene: 10. Germline V gives CDR1 DFQATT, CDR2 SNEGSKA (reference sequence). The CDR3 runs 17 residues. CDR3 sequence (DNA): TGCAGTGCCCCACTAGCGGGGGGAAGGGGTTCCTACAATGAGCAGTTCTTC. Residues: CSAPLAGGRGSYNEQFF.

This clonotype was counted between two and nine times. This rearrangement joins TRBV7-9 to TRBJ2-1; 11 bases are shared with TRBD2. V was clipped by 4 bases and J by 2 bases; unmatched bases: 7. Germline V gene lookup returns CDR1 SEHNR and CDR2 FQNEAQ (reference sequence). The CDR3 spans 17 residues. The chain's CDR3 is CASSSLGTSGPYNEQFF. DNA of the CDR3: TGTGCCAGCAGCTCATTGGGGACTAGCGGTCCCTACAATGAGCAGTTCTTC.

The rearrangement uses TRBV29-1 and TRBJ2-1; D is unresolved. Trimming cost V 5 bases and J 4 bases, with 6 bases left between them. CDR1 and CDR2 from the germline V gene are SQVTM and ANQGSEA. The CDR3 spans 11 residues. Here the CDR3 reads CSVWLYNEQFF. CDR3 DNA: TGCAGCGTTTGGCTATACAATGAGCAGTTCTTC.

This chain connects TRBV20-1 to TRBJ2-2; D unresolved. The CDR3 totals 15 residues. The ends were cut back, 1 base at V and 2 bases at J, with 11 bases in the middle. Germline V gene lookup returns CDR1 DFQATT and CDR2 SNEGSKA (reference sequence). This CDR3 reads CSARGPSANTGELFF. CDR3 coding DNA: TGCAGTGCTAGAGGCCCGTCCGCTAACACCGGGGAGCTGTTTTTT.

This clonotype was detected only a few times. V gene TRBV4-2 combines with J gene TRBJ1-4; perhaps TRBD1 as D (5 bases). V gave up 1 base and J gave up 0 bases, with 9 bases separating them. This CDR3 is built from 16 residues. Per germline, CDR1 LGHNA and CDR2 YNFKEQ. The CDR3 nucleotides read TGTGCCAGCAGCCAAGCTCGGACAACAACTAATGAAAAACTGTTTTTT. Its translation is CASSQARTTTNEKLFF.

This clonotype was picked up many times. This chain links TRBV6-5 with TRBJ1-6; maybe TRBD1 (5 bases). This CDR3 comprises 14 residues. Between the trimmed V and J ends, which lost 6 bases and 7 bases, there was a span of 13 bases. From germline, CDR1 is MNHEY and CDR2 SVGAGI. The CDR3 loop reads CASSYATANSPLHF. In DNA, the CDR3 is TGTGCCAGCAGCTACGCGACAGCCAATTCACCCCTCCACTTT.

This clonotype was detected many times. V is TRBV20-1 and J is TRBJ2-1; D possibly matches TRBD1 or TRBD2 (6 bases each). The CDR3 runs to 14 residues. CDR1 is DFQATT, CDR2 SNEGSKA, per germline (reference sequence). V was shortened by 0 bases and J by 9 bases, with 15 bases between the two germline ends. The CDR3 spells CSAREKGGRIEQFF. CDR3 in DNA: TGCAGTGCTAGAGAAAAGGGGGGCCGCATTGAGCAGTTCTTC.

Many counts were recorded for this clonotype. V is TRBV20-1 and J is TRBJ1-2; tentative D call: TRBD1 (5 bases). Germline V gene data show CDR1 as DFQATT and CDR2 as SNEGSKA (reference sequence). Trimming stripped 6 bases from V and 6 bases from J, with 20 bases between. The CDR3 has 14 residues. The chain's CDR3 is CSATLGLINHGYTF. CDR3 DNA: TGCAGTGCCACCCTGGGACTTATCAACCATGGCTACACCTTC.

The table lists this clonotype with many counts. The rearrangement links TRBV12-3 or TRBV12-4 to TRBJ2-1, with D tentatively TRBD2 (5 bases). The V and J ends lost 6 bases and 0 bases respectively, with 12 bases between them. The CDR3 has 15 residues. CDR3 sequence: CASRERGGSYNEQFF. The CDR3 bases are TGTGCCAGCAGAGAAAGAGGAGGCTCCTACAATGAGCAGTTCTTC.

This clonotype was seen a few times. This chain connects TRBV20-1 to TRBJ1-1; TRBD1 is a possible D gene (6 bases). The CDR3 contains 14 residues. Germline CDR1 DFQATT, CDR2 SNEGSKA (reference sequence). Trimming stripped 6 bases from V and 3 bases from J, with 17 bases between. The CDR3 sequence: CSAPHRRGDTEAFF. The CDR3 DNA reads as TGCAGTGCCCCCCACCGGAGGGGGGACACTGAAGCTTTCTTT.

This clonotype was counted at least ten times. The rearrangement uses TRBV28 and TRBJ2-2; D is ambiguous. The CDR3 is 13 residues long. V gave up 1 base and J gave up 5 bases, with 5 bases separating them. Germline assignment: CDR1 MDHEN and CDR2 SYDVKM. CDR3 sequence: CASSLYQTGELFF. For the CDR3, the DNA is TGTGCCAGCAGTTTATATCAGACCGGGGAGCTGTTTTTT. The full variable domain, its missing parts supplied by reference TRBV28 and TRBJ2-2, is DVKVTQSSRYLVKRTGEKVFLECVQDMDHENMFWYRQDPGLGLRLIYFSYDVKMKEKGDIPEGYSVSREKKERFSLILESASTNQTSMYLCASSLYQTGELFFGEGSRLTVL.

This clonotype was recorded at least ten times. V and J are TRBV6-2 or TRBV6-3 and TRBJ2-7; possibly TRBD1 for D (6 bases). Trimming removed 6 bases from V and 2 bases from J, with 17 bases in between. The CDR3 contains 15 residues. The V gene's germline CDR1 is MNHEY and CDR2 SVGEGT. The CDR3 nucleotides read TGTGCCAGCAGCGCCGGGACATCCTTAGCCTACGAGCAGTACTTC. Protein product: CASSAGTSLAYEQYF.

The gene calls are TRBV27 and TRBJ2-7; TRBD1 matches 7 bases. Germline V lookup: CDR1 MNHEY, CDR2 SMNVEV (reference sequence). After removal of 6 bases from V and 6 bases from J, the junction contained 14 bases not matched to a gene. The CDR3 covers 15 residues. This chain's CDR3 is CASSPSAPGGREQYF. The CDR3 DNA reads TGTGCCAGCAGCCCCTCCGCCCCAGGGGGACGCGAGCAGTACTTC.

This clonotype appeared many times. The rearrangement links TRBV28 to TRBJ1-3, with TRBD1 matching 7 bases. Trimming at V came to 8 bases and at J to 0 bases, leaving 10 bases not matched to a gene. Germline values: CDR1 MDHEN, CDR2 SYDVKM. CDR3 length: 16 residues. CDR3 sequence: CASLGQLLFSGNTIYF. In DNA form, the CDR3 reads TGTGCCAGCCTGGGACAGCTACTTTTCTCTGGAAACACCATATATTTT.

This clonotype was seen repeatedly, ten times or more. CDR3 coding DNA: TGCAGTACCGGGACGCCTACCTACGAGCAGTACTTC. It yields the protein CSTGTPTYEQYF. V and J are TRBV20-1 and TRBJ2-7, with D possibly being TRBD1 or TRBD2 (5 bases each). CDR3 length: 12 amino acids. The V end lost 8 bases, the J end lost 2 bases, and 13 bases lay between the germline ends. Germline assignment: CDR1 DFQATT and CDR2 SNEGSKA (reference sequence).

This clonotype was recorded a few times. This sequence joins TRBV5-1 and TRBJ2-7; the match to TRBD2 covers 10 bases. This CDR3 is built from 17 residues. The ends lost 1 base at V and 1 base at J; junction bases unmatched: 8. Germline loops: CDR1 SGHRS, CDR2 YFSETQ. In DNA, the CDR3 is TGCGCCAGCAGCTTGAGGACTAGCGGAAGCCGATCCTACGAGCAGTACTTC. It yields the protein CASSLRTSGSRSYEQYF. Complete variable domain (other parts from reference TRBV5-1 and TRBJ2-7): KAGVTQTPRYLIKTRGQQVTLSCSPISGHRSVSWYQQTPGQGLQFLFEYFSETQRNKGNFPGRFSGRQFSNSRSEMNVSTLELGDSALYLCASSLRTSGSRSYEQYFGPGTRLTVT.

This sequence joins TRBV10-2 and TRBJ1-6; D is unresolved. CDR3 length: 14 residues. CDR1 is WSHSY and CDR2 is SAAADI in the germline V gene. V was shortened by 3 bases and J by 5 bases, with 8 bases between the two germline ends. The CDR3: CASSEVQNNSPLHF. In nucleotides, the CDR3 is TGCGCCAGCAGTGAAGTACAGAATAATTCACCCCTCCACTTT.

In this sample, this clonotype turned up many times. The V call is TRBV9, the J call TRBJ2-2; D gene ambiguous. The V end was cut by 7 bases, the J end by 0 bases, with 10 bases between. Germline CDR1 is SGDLS and CDR2 is YYNGEE. The CDR3 is 14 residues long. The CDR3 bases are TGTGCCAGCGAAGGGATTACGAACACCGGGGAGCTGTTTTTT. It codes for CASEGITNTGELFF. Full variable domain (outside the CDR3, taken from reference TRBV9 and TRBJ2-2): DSGVTQTPKHLITATGQRVTLRCSPRSGDLSVYWYQQSLDQGLQFLIQYYNGEERAKGNILERFSAQQFPDLHSELNLSSLELGDSALYFCASEGITNTGELFFGEGSRLTVL.

V usage is TRBV6-2 or TRBV6-3 and J usage is TRBJ2-1; 7 bases map to TRBD2. Germline V gene data show CDR1 as MNHEY and CDR2 as SVGEGT. The trim removed 0 bases at V and 7 bases at J, leaving 6 bases unmatched. The CDR3 is 15 amino acids. The CDR3 reads CASSYSREGPNEQFF. In nucleotides, the CDR3 is TGTGCCAGCAGTTACTCGAGGGAGGGCCCGAATGAGCAGTTCTTC.

The rearrangement uses TRBV20-1 and TRBJ1-5; possible D gene TRBD1, 6 bases. Germline assignment: CDR1 DFQATT and CDR2 SNEGSKA (reference sequence). The length of the CDR3 is 17 residues. V was trimmed by 5 bases and J by 7 bases, leaving 27 bases between them. CDR3: CSASSLGGQGRKQPQHF. The CDR3 nucleotides are TGCAGTGCTTCGAGCCTGGGGGGGCAAGGAAGGAAACAGCCCCAGCATTTT.

This rearrangement joins TRBV20-1 to TRBJ1-2; D remains unclear. The length of the CDR3 is 15 residues. Trimming stripped 2 bases from V and 6 bases from J, with 19 bases between. CDR1 is DFQATT, CDR2 SNEGSKA, per germline (reference sequence). In DNA form, the CDR3 reads TGCAGTGCTAGATGGGAAAGAGGGTCGGTAGATGGCTACACCTTC. As protein: CSARWERGSVDGYTF.

This clonotype showed up many times. This chain links TRBV6-1 with TRBJ1-2; TRBD1 might be the D (5 bases). CDR3 length equals 13 residues. Trimming removed 7 bases from V and 4 bases from J, with 13 bases in between. The germline CDR1 and CDR2 sequences are MNHNS and SASEGT. The CDR3 sequence: CASISGGGYGYTF. For the CDR3, the DNA is TGTGCCAGCATCTCCGGGGGGGGCTATGGCTACACCTTC.

V gene TRBV28 combines with J gene TRBJ1-2; tentatively, D is TRBD1 (5 bases). Germline assignment: CDR1 MDHEN and CDR2 SYDVKM. Between the trimmed V and J ends, which lost 6 bases and 4 bases, there was a span of 15 bases. The CDR3 length is 14 residues. Here the CDR3 DNA reads TGTGCCAGCAGCCCGCCGGGACCCGGCTATGGCTACACCTTC. It is translated as CASSPPGPGYGYTF.

This clonotype appeared a few times. V usage is TRBV7-2 and J usage is TRBJ2-2; 11 bases align to TRBD2. J was trimmed by 3 bases and V by 6 bases; bases with no gene match: 0. Germline V gene lookup returns CDR1 SGHTA and CDR2 FQGNSA. The CDR3 is 14 amino acids. As DNA, the CDR3 is TGTGCCAGCAGACTAGCGGGGGACACCGGGGAGCTGTTTTTT. Translation: CASRLAGDTGELFF.